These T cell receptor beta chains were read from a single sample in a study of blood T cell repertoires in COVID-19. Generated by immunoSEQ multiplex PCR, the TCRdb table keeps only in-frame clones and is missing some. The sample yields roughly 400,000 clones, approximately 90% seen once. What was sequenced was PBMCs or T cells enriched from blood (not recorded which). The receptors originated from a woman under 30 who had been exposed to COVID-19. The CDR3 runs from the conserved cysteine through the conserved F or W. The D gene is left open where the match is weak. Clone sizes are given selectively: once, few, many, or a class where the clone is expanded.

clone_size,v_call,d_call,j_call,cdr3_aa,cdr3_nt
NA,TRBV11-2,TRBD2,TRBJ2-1,CASSLVAGGINEQFF,TGTGCCAGCAGCTTAGTCGCGGGGGGAATCAATGAGCAGTTCTTC
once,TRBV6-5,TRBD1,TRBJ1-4,CASSSQTGGNEKLFF,TGTGCCAGCAGTTCTCAGACAGGGGGGAATGAAAAACTGTTTTTT
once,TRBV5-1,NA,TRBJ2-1,CASSLGGSYNEQFF,TGCGCCAGCAGCTTAGGGGGTAGCTACAATGAGCAGTTCTTC
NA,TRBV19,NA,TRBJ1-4,CASSIGQGSFSTNEKLFF,TGTGCCAGTAGTATAGGGCAGGGGAGTTTTTCAACTAATGAAAAACTGTTTTTT
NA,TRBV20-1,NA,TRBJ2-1,CSVQADEQFF,TGCAGTGTTCAGGCCGATGAGCAGTTCTTC
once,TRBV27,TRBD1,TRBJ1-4,CASGRGREKLFF,TGTGCCAGCGGAAGGGGGCGAGAAAAACTGTTTTTT
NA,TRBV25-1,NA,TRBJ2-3,CATRGFDTQYF,TGTGCCACCCGGGGTTTCGATACGCAGTATTTT
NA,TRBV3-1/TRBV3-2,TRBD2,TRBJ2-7,CASSPLVQREGQYF,TGTGCCAGCAGCCCCCTGGTCCAAAGGGAGGGGCAGTACTTC
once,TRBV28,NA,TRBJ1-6,CVTRQDNSPLHF,TGTGTGACGCGGCAAGATAATTCACCCCTCCACTTT
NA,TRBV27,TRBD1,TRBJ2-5,CASSLYATGTGFSETQYF,TGTGCCAGCAGTTTATACGCGACCGGGACAGGGTTTAGTGAGACCCAGTACTTC
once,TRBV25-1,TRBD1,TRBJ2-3,CASSAGTGSSDTQYF,TGTGCCAGCAGCGCCGGGACAGGGAGCTCAGATACGCAGTATTTT
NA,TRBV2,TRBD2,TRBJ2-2,CASSGSGGANTGELFF,TGTGCCAGCAGTGGGAGCGGGGGGGCGAACACCGGGGAGCTGTTTTTT
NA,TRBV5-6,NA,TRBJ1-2,CASSLKEGRGYGYTF,TGTGCCAGCAGCTTGAAGGAGGGGAGGGGGTATGGCTACACCTTC
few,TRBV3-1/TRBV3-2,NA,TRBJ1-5,CASSQEYDSQPQHF,TGTGCCAGCAGCCAAGAGTATGACTCTCAGCCCCAGCATTTT
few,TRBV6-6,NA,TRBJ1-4,CASSWEGRNEKLFF,TGTGCCAGCAGTTGGGAGGGGAGGAATGAAAAACTGTTTTTT
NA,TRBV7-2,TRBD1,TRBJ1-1,CASSWTGGDTEAFF,TGTGCCAGCAGCTGGACAGGGGGGGACACTGAAGCTTTCTTT
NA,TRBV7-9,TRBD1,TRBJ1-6,CASSSDRGGSLGSPLHF,TGTGCCAGCAGCTCTGACAGGGGTGGATCACTAGGTTCACCCCTCCACTTT
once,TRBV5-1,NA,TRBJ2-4,CASSNGAQQYF,TGCGCCAGCAGCAACGGAGCTCAGCAGTACTTC
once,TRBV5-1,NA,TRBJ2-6,CASSIDGTFVLSSGANVLTF,TGCGCCAGCAGCATCGACGGGACATTCGTTCTTTCCTCTGGGGCCAACGTCCTGACTTTC
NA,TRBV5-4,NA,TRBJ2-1,CASSLGGGGHNEQFF,TGTGCCAGCAGCTTGGGGGGCGGGGGCCACAATGAGCAGTTCTTC
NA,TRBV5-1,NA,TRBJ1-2,CASSLAYRAEYGYTF,TGCGCCAGCAGCTTGGCCTACAGGGCCGAATATGGCTACACCTTC
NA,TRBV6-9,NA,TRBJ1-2,CASRTDMGGYGYTF,TGTGCCAGCAGGACGGACATGGGTGGCTATGGCTACACCTTC
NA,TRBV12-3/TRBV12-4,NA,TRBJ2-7,CASSFLYEQYF,TGTGCCAGCAGTTTTCTGTACGAGCAGTACTTC
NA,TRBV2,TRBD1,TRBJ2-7,CASSEGDRGFYLIDEQYF,TGTGCCAGCAGTGAAGGTGACAGGGGGTTTTATCTTATTGACGAGCAGTACTTC
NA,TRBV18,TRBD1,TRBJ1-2,CASSPDRGRYGYTF,TGTGCCAGCTCACCAGACAGGGGTCGGTATGGCTACACCTTC
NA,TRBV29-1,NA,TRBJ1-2,CSVVWGTYGYTF,TGCAGCGTTGTCTGGGGGACTTATGGCTACACCTTC
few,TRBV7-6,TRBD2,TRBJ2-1,CASSFGLAGDEQFF,TGTGCCAGCAGTTTCGGACTAGCGGGGGATGAGCAGTTCTTC
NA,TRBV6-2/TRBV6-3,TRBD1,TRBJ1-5,CASSRQGGNSNQPQHF,TGTGCCAGCAGTCGTCAGGGGGGTAATAGCAATCAGCCCCAGCATTTT
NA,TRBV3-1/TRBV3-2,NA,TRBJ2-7,CASSPRQGGSYEQYF,TGTGCCAGCAGCCCTCGGCAGGGGGGTTCCTACGAGCAGTACTTC
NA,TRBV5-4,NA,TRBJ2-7,CASSLDRVDEQYF,TGTGCCAGCAGCTTGGACAGGGTTGACGAGCAGTACTTC
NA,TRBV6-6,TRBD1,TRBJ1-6,CASSYSGQGGSPLHF,TGTGCCAGCAGTTACTCCGGACAGGGCGGGTCACCCCTCCACTTT
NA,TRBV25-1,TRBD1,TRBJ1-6,CASSEWTGNNSPLHF,TGTGCCAGCAGTGAGTGGACAGGGAACAATTCACCCCTCCACTTT
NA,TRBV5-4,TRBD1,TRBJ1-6,CASSWGTGADNSPLHF,TGTGCCAGCAGCTGGGGCACAGGGGCGGATAATTCACCCCTCCACTTT
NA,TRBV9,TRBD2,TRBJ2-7,CASSQGASGGYEQYF,TGTGCCAGCAGCCAAGGGGCTAGCGGAGGCTACGAGCAGTACTTC
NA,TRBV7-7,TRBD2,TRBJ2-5,CASSGSGLAGGQETQYF,TGTGCCAGCAGCGGTTCGGGACTAGCGGGAGGGCAAGAGACCCAGTACTTC
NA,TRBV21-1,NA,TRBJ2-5,CASSRDPLPGLAGDGETQYF,TGTGCCAGCAGCAGGGACCCCTTACCCGGACTAGCGGGAGACGGGGAGACCCAGTACTTC
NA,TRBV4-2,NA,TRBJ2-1,CASSPEEISYNEQFF,TGTGCCAGCAGCCCTGAGGAGATCTCCTACAATGAGCAGTTCTTC
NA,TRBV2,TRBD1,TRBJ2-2,CASSGGTVNTGELFF,TGTGCCAGCAGTGGGGGGACAGTGAACACCGGGGAGCTGTTTTTT
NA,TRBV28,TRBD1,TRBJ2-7,CASSTMDRRSYEQYF,TGTGCCAGCAGTACCATGGACAGGAGATCCTACGAGCAGTACTTC